The 8 T cell receptor beta chains in this list originate from one sample, sequenced in a study of tumor-infiltrating lymphocytes in primary liver carcinoma (dated by TCRdb to about 2017). Without any cell sorting, total RNA and DNA were co-extracted from about 21-30 mg of bulk tissue using the AllPrep DNA/RNA mini kit. The instrument was an Illumina HiSeq 2500. Starting from about 500 ng total RNA, TCRbeta-specific cDNA was produced by reverse transcription with a constant-region primer and ProtoScript II reverse transcriptase. Construction of the TCRbeta libraries relied on three nested rounds of multiplex PCR, following a slightly modified ARM-PCR procedure. Each of the first two PCR rounds ran for 9 to 11 cycles using multiplex TRBV1-TRBV30 forward primers together with a Cbeta reverse primer. In-frame beta chains were kept once TCRdb had trimmed the public reads at Q25 with fastp and called clones with MiXCR. Every entry covers one CDR3 protein and lists the most common genes and DNA from its rows. In all, the sample holds over 35,000 distinct CDR3 sequences, and approximately 70% of those were seen once. In total, the top ten clones hold about 18% of the sample.

The sequenced sample consisted of liver tumor tissue from sampling region 2. This specimen's cell subset or site label, per the study, means: tumor region T2, inferior pole. Receptors originate from a man aged 35-49 years with primary liver carcinoma and hepatitis B virus infection.

The sample holds a few counts of this clonotype. A much larger clonotype is one base distant, so this may be a read error. The chain joins TRBV5-1 to TRBJ2-2, with 7 bases identical to TRBD2. CDR3 size: 16 residues. The germline V gene has CDR1 SGHRS and CDR2 YFSETQ. The V and J ends lost 0 bases and 6 bases, in that order; junction bases with no gene match: 8. The CDR3 loop is CASSLEAGVSAGELFF. CDR3 coding DNA: TGCGCCAGCAGCTTGGAGGCGGGAGTTAGCGCCGGGGAGCTGTTTTTT. Full variable domain (outside the CDR3, taken from reference TRBV5-1 and TRBJ2-2): KAGVTQTPRYLIKTRGQQVTLSCSPISGHRSVSWYQQTPGQGLQFLFEYFSETQRNKGNFPGRFSGRQFSNSRSEMNVSTLELGDSALYLCASSLEAGVSAGELFFGEGSRLTVL.

As to this clonotype: The conserved closing phenylalanine or tryptophan is absent in this CDR3, likely reflecting a read error. The rearrangement uses TRBV11-3 and TRBJ2-2, with D hard to call. Germline loops: CDR1 SGHNT, CDR2 YENEEA. The CDR3 has 13 residues. CDR3 sequence (DNA): TGTGCCGGCAGCTTAGACTTCACCGGGGAGCTGTTTCAT. Protein sequence: CAGSLDFTGELFH.

Worth noting for this clonotype: A junction end diverges from the germline sequence, so it may reflect a read error. The chain employs TRBV24-1 and TRBJ2-6, with a weak D call TRBD1 (6 bases). Germline-derived CDR1 and CDR2 are KGHDR and SFDVKD. The CDR3 extends over 16 amino acids. The CDR3 sequence is CATGKPGGSGANVLIF. The CDR3 nucleotides are TGTGCCACCGGAAAACCTGGGGGCTCTGGGGCCAACGTCCTGATCTTC.

Remarks on this clonotype: One end of the junction varies from germline; a read error may be responsible. The rearrangement joins TRBV19 to TRBJ2-1; 7 nucleotides agree with TRBD1. CDR1 and CDR2 (germline): LNHDA, SQIVND (reference sequence). CDR3 length equals 15 residues. CDR3 bases: TGCGCCAGTAGTTCCGGGACAGCGGCTACTCGTGAGCAGTTCTTC. As protein: CASSSGTAATREQFF.

Points on this clonotype: The junction shows a germline mismatch at one end, possibly a read error. V is TRBV7-9 and J is TRBJ2-2; D is uncertain. Germline lookup yields CDR1 SEHNR and CDR2 FQNEAQ (reference sequence). The CDR3 consists of 13 residues. In DNA, the CDR3 is TGTGCCAGCAGCTTAGCGAGCACCTGGGAGCTGTTTTTT. It is translated as CASSLASTWELFF.

Sample share makes this clonotype medium-sized (0.01 to 0.1%). This rearrangement joins TRBV4-2 to TRBJ2-1; 8 bases map to TRBD2. The CDR3 totals 15 residues. V dropped 0 bases and J dropped 5; count of bases not matched to a gene: 3. CDR1 and CDR2 from the germline V gene are LGHNA and YNFKEQ. The CDR3 reads CASSQEAGEHNEQFF. CDR3 in DNA: TGTGCCAGCAGCCAAGAAGCGGGAGAACACAATGAGCAGTTCTTC.

The chain links TRBV20-1 to TRBJ2-7; 7 nucleotides line up with TRBD1. With 3 bases clipped from V and 2 bases from J, the junction kept 10 bases outside the gene matches. Germline V gives CDR1 DFQATT, CDR2 SNEGSKA (reference sequence). The CDR3 contains 15 residues. CDR3 amino acids: CSASNPGTDAYEQYF. The DNA of the CDR3 is TGCAGTGCTAGTAACCCCGGGACAGACGCCTACGAGCAGTACTTC.

Concerning this clonotype: Relative to the germline gene, one junction end is altered; a read error may explain this. The chain combines TRBV2 with TRBJ2-3, with D unclear. Germline V gene data show CDR1 as SNHLY and CDR2 as FYNNEI. CDR3 length equals 14 residues. Here the CDR3 reads CTSRALPTTDTQYF. CDR3 in DNA: TGTACCAGCAGAGCTTTACCTACCACGGATACGCAGTATTTT.